This TCR beta chain is drawn from a study of OX40 agonist ivuxolimab in advanced cancers. At the level of the whole study: Ivuxolimab was a fully human IgG2 agonistic monoclonal antibody targeting the costimulatory receptor OX40 (CD134). The purpose of peripheral TCRbeta sequencing was to test whether ivuxolimab changed TCR sequence diversity and led to clonal T-cell expansion. Intravenous ivuxolimab was administered to patients every 2 weeks at six dose levels: 0.01, 0.1, 0.3, 1.5, 3 and 10 mg/kg. The paper reports the monotherapy dose-escalation portion (N of about 51 patients) of the phase I ivuxolimab trial. Of the 50 to 55 dose-escalation patients, hepatocellular carcinoma was present in approximately 20, melanoma in around 15, renal cell carcinoma in 9 and head and neck cancer in 9. Partial responses were achieved by three dose-escalation patients, of whom one had hepatocellular carcinoma and two had cutaneous melanoma. Prior anti-PD-1, anti-PD-L1 or anti-CTLA-4 therapy was permitted, and roughly two fifths of dose-escalation patients had received checkpoint inhibitors. The dose-escalation cohort was roughly 80% male with a mean age of about 54 years, ranging from 23 to 79.

After removal of 5 bases from V and 1 base from J, the junction retains 9 bases not matched to a gene. The CDR3 numbers 16 residues from cysteine through phenylalanine. Of all the DNA, just the CDR3 is kept, 48 bases in frame from base 1. Based on the germline V gene, the CDR1 and CDR2 sequences are SGHVS and FNYEAQ. To sequence the TCRbeta CDR3 region, genomic DNA was isolated from the sorted cells. TCRbeta CDR3 regions were sequenced using the immunoSEQ Assay. In TCRdb, the immuneACCESS table is reduced to in-frame sequences with V and J assigned. These tables do not hold every clone; where another copy was compared, an unresolved V gene accounts for under half, and the others remain unexplained. This sample holds about 95,000 clones; approximately 92% were observed only once. The leading ten clones occupy 0.3% to 0.4% of the sample. Overall study results and their limits: Clonal expansion of both CD4+ and CD8+ blood T cells was observed from baseline to week 6 at doses 0.1 to 3.0 mg/kg. Low levels of normalized T-cell clonal expansion were also seen in some nonresponding patients. Partial responders in the 0.1-3.0 mg/kg groups had among the lowest normalized peripheral clonal expansion, especially among CD8+ T cells. After ivuxolimab, CD8+ T cells had more expanded clones than CD4+ T cells on average. Which antigens the clonally expanded peripheral T cells were specific for was not determined.

The trial excluded patients who had a history of autoimmune disease or were on systemic immunosuppression. Peripheral blood for TCR sequencing was collected from all dose cohorts at baseline, on cycle 4 day 1, and on cycle 7 day 1. Samples were obtained from an open-label, multicenter, first-in-human phase I dose-escalation trial of ivuxolimab. Adults with locally advanced or metastatic head and neck squamous cell, hepatocellular, melanoma or renal cell carcinoma were enrolled in the trial. Before TCR sequencing, CD4+ T cells and CD8+ T cells from peripheral blood were sorted into separate populations. Details on this clone: Its antigen remains undetermined. No base quality information exists; no much larger clone differs at one position.

This receptor was obtained from an adult with an advanced solid tumor such as melanoma, head and neck, liver or kidney cancer. In this chain, TRBV7-6 is recombined with TRBJ2-7; TRBD1 matches 9 bases in the middle. The sample here was CD4+ or CD8+ T cells sorted from blood, taken in a trial of the OX40 agonist ivuxolimab. The CDR3 region has the sequence CASSIDRGLVSYEQYF. The nucleotides are TGTGCCAGCAGCATCGACAGGGGGTTGGTTTCCTACGAGCAGTACTTC.